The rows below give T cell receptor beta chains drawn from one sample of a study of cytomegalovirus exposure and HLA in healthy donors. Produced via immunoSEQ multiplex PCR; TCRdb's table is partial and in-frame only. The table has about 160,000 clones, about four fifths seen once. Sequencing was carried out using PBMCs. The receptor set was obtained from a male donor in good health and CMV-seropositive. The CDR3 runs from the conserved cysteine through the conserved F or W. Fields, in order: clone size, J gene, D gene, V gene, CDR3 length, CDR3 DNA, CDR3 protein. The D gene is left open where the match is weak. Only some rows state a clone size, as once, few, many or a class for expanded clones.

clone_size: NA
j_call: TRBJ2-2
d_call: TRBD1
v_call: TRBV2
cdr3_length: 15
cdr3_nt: TGTGCCAGCAGTGACCGGGACAGATACACCGGGGAGCTGTTTTTT
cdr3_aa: CASSDRDRYTGELFF

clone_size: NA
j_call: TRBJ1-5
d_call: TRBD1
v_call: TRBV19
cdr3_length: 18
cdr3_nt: TGTGCCAGTACCTCGAGAGGACAGGGGGTTCTTAGCAATCAGCCCCAGCATTTT
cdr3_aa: CASTSRGQGVLSNQPQHF

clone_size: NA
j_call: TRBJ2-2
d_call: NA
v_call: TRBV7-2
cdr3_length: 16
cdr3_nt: TGTGCCAGCAGCTTAGAGGCGCGCGGGAACACCGGGGAGCTGTTTTTT
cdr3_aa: CASSLEARGNTGELFF

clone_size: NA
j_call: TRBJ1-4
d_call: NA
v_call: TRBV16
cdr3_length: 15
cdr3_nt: TGTGCCAGCAGCCAATCCGCGGTGAGGAATGAAAAACTGTTTTTT
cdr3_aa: CASSQSAVRNEKLFF

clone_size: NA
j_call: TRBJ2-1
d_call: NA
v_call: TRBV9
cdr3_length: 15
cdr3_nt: TGTGCCAGCAGCCCCGGGTCAACCCTCTACAATGAGCAGTTCTTC
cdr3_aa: CASSPGSTLYNEQFF

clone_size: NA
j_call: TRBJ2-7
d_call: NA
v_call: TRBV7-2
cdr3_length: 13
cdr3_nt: TGTGCCAGCAGCTCCACTCCGGGATACGAGCAGTACTTC
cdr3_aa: CASSSTPGYEQYF

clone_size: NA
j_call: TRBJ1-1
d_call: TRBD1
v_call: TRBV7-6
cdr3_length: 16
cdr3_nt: TGTGCCAGCAGCTCTTCGGGACAGGGGGCGCGCACTGAAGCTTTCTTT
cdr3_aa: CASSSSGQGARTEAFF

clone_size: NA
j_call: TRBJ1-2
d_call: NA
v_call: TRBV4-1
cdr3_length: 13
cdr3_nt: TGCGCCAGCAGCCAAGAGGGCGCGCGAGGCTACACCTTC
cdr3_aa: CASSQEGARGYTF

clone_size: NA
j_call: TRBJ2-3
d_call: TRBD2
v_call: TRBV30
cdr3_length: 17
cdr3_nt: TGTGCCTGGAGTGTCGGCCTGACTAGCGGGAGCACAGATACGCAGTATTTT
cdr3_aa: CAWSVGLTSGSTDTQYF

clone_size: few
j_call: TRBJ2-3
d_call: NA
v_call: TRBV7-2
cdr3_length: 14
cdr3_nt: TGTGCCAGCGGTTTGAGAGGGCGCACAGATACGCAGTATTTT
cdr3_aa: CASGLRGRTDTQYF

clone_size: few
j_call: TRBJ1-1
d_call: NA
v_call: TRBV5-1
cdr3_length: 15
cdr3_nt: TGCGCCAGCAGCTTGGTTAGCCAGACGAACACTGAAGCTTTCTTT
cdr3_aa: CASSLVSQTNTEAFF

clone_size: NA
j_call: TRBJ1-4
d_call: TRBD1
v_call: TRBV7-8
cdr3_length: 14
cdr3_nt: TGTGCCAGCAGTTTACAGGGGAGTCATGAAAAACTGTTTTTT
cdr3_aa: CASSLQGSHEKLFF

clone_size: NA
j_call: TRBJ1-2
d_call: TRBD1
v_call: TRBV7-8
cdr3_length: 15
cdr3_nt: TGTGCCAGCAGCTTGGGGACAGGGTCGCTAACTGGCTACACCTTC
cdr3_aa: CASSLGTGSLTGYTF

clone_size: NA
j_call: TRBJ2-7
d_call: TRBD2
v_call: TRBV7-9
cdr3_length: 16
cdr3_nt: TGTGCCAGCAGCTTAGCGGGCGGGAGGGCCGCAGACGAGCAGTACTTC
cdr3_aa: CASSLAGGRAADEQYF